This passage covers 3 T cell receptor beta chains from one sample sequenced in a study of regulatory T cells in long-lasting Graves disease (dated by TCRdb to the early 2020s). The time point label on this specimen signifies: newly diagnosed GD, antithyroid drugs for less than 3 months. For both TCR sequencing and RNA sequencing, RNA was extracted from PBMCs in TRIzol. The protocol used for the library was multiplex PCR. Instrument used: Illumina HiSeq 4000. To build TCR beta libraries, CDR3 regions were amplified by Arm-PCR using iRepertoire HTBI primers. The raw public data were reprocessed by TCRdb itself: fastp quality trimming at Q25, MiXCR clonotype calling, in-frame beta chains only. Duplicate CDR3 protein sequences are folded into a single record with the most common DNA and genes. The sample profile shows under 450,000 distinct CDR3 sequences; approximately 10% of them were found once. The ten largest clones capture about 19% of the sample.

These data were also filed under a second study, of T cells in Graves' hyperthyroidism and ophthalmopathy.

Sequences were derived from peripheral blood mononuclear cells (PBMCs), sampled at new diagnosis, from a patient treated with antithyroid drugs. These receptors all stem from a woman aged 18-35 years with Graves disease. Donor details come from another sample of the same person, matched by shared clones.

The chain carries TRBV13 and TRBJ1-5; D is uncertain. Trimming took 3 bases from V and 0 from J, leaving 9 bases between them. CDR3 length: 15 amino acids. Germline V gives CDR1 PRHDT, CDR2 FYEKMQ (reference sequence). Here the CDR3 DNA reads TGTGCCAGCAGCTTCTCTACTTATAGCAATCAGCCCCAGCATTTT. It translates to CASSFSTYSNQPQHF.

DNA for the CDR3: TGTGCCAGCAGTGTGGATGGCGAAAAACTGTTTTTT. It translates to CASSVDGEKLFF. The chain combines TRBV6-1 with TRBJ1-4; no clear D. V lost 4 bases and J 8 bases, leaving 8 bases between the germline ends. The CDR3 covers 12 residues. Germline V gene sequence: CDR1 MNHNS, CDR2 SASEGT.

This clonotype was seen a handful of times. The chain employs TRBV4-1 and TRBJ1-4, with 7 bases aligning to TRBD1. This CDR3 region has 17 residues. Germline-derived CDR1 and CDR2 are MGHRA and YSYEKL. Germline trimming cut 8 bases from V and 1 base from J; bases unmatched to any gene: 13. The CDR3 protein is CASYSGTETLTNEKLFF. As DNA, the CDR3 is TGCGCCAGCTACTCCGGGACAGAGACGCTAACTAATGAAAAACTGTTTTTT.